This T cell receptor beta chain derives from a study of blood T cell repertoires in COVID-19. Here immunoSEQ multiplex PCR was the method, and the copy in TCRdb shows in-frame clones only, minus some. The table has approximately 130,000 clones, 88% seen once; the top ten hold 1.5%. V lost 5 bases to trimming and J lost 8 bases; unmatched junction nucleotides: 10. This CDR3 has 15 residues. Looked up from germline, CDR1 is PRHDT and CDR2 is FYEKMQ (reference sequence). V is TRBV13 and J is TRBJ2-1; TRBD1 aligns across 9 bases. The sample consisted of peripheral blood. The sequence was collected from a human donor in a cohort sampled during active COVID-19. The CDR3 nucleotides read TGTGCCAGCAGCCAACCGGGACAGGGACTCTATGAGCAGTTCTTC. Its protein product is CASSQPGQGLYEQFF.